A single T cell receptor (beta chain) is shown here with its context. No antigen is known for it. Base qualities are not provided; no much larger clone lies one nucleotide away. Healthy HIV-negative adults with no recently reported acute infections or vaccinations were included as donors. All donors were Caucasian adults living in Nashville, Tennessee, USA. CD4+ T cells were enriched through magnetic negative selection, after which naive cells were positively selected on CD45RA and the remaining negative fraction served as the memory subset. Blood was collected by leukapheresis, and PBMCs were isolated by Ficoll-Histopaque density gradient centrifugation and then cryopreserved in liquid nitrogen vapor phase. Purity and quantity of every magnetically sorted T cell population were checked by analytical flow cytometry. From each sorted fraction, genomic DNA was isolated and quantified by UV absorbance on a Nanodrop 2000c.

Using the deep immunoSEQ assay, TCR CDR3 regions were amplified from genomic DNA by multiplex PCR. Genomic DNA extracted from each cell subset was distributed evenly over all wells of several immunoSEQ 96-well plates, and each plate served as one replicate. Each replicate PCR for sorted subsets received around 0.2 ug genomic DNA, equal to about 30,000 T cell genomes. Purified libraries were quantified with a Qubit 3.0 fluorometer, sized on a Bioanalyzer 2100, and re-quantified with the KAPA Library Quantification kit. Each immunoSEQ 96-well plate was sequenced on its own single-read 150-cycle Illumina NextSeq 550 flow cell. On the authors' methods: The immunoSEQ output contained only junctional sequences without quality scores, so filtering could not match that applied to full-length reads. To assign V/J genes and CDR3, sequences were annotated using PyIR, a Python wrapper for IgBLAST v1.9, with IMGT germline references. Reads with weak V/J assignments (E-value above 1e-6), missing CDR3, stop codons, out-of-frame junctions, or ambiguous translated residues were removed. A V3J clonotype was defined by an identical inferred V gene, J gene, and CDR3 amino acid sequence. To compute the percentage overlap between repertoires, the number of shared unique clonotypes was divided by the size of the smaller repertoire. RTK rarefaction, the Chao1 estimator, and Recon v2.1 estimates of unobserved clonotypes were used to assess repertoire richness. OLGA was used to compute generation probabilities for all TCRbeta clonotypes that the gDNA method yielded from a handful of donors. TCRdb carries this immuneACCESS record with in-frame sequences only. Its versions omit some clonotypes, under half of them owing to an unresolved V gene in the studies checked, with the rest unexplained. V and J calls plus clone size are reproduced from that table; the DNA served to infer D and trimming. Across this sample there are approximately 2.3 million clones, with just over 90% seen only once. About 0.39% of the sample is in the top ten clones.

The data belong to a study of shared clonotypes between healthy human individuals (dated by TCRdb to about 2020). Some background on the complete study: The cohort comprised a couple of women and three men aged 18 to 49 years. Blood TCR repertoires of roughly 5 healthy adults were deeply sequenced to estimate repertoire size and the extent of clonotype sharing between individuals. For each donor, three plates each were used for CD4 naive and CD4 memory, two plates were used for CD8 naive, and one plate was used for CD8 memory. To increase sequencing depth and limit assay-specific biases, different laboratories used diverse techniques to prepare libraries and sequence TCR repertoires. Between about 0.8 and 9.5 billion PBMCs per donor were obtained by leukapheresis.

CDR1 and CDR2 (LNHDA, SQIVND) derive from the germline V gene (reference sequence). At the junction V is shortened by 4 bases and J by 6 bases; bases outside the gene matches: 8. The CDR3, from cysteine to phenylalanine, totals 14 residues. The only DNA kept is the CDR3, 42 bases in frame from the first base. Results and caveats for the whole study, not just this receptor: Sampling was limited to blood, and TCR repertoires in tissue likely differ from TCR repertoires in blood. Rarefaction of sorted-subset datasets indicated incomplete sequencing despite the large sequencing depth. Pairwise subsampling led to the expectation that sequencing depth would affect the degree of clonotype sharing among donors. Naive subsets generally had larger estimated clonotype richness than memory subsets did. Approximately 5% of naive CD4, 3.5% of naive CD8, roughly 2.4% of memory CD4, and 0.4% of memory CD8 clonotypes were shared across several donors. Compared with non-shared clonotypes, the clonotypes found in all four sorted-subset donors had higher generation probabilities. Because the study included only a small number of donors, the genetic and exposure-history diversity represented was limited.

Sequencing used naive CD4+ T cells from PBMCs. This sample's cell subset or site label indicates: CD45RA+ positively selected. The chain couples TRBV19 to TRBJ2-7; a stretch of 8 junction bases matches TRBD2. This TCR was recovered from a man between 18 and 29 years old in good health. Some clones in this sample may be carry-over from other donors' samples. The CDR3 region: CASSRGAGVIEQYF. The DNA is as follows: TGTGCCAGTAGTAGAGGAGCGGGAGTCATCGAGCAGTACTTC.